Listed below are T cell receptor beta chains from one sample, sequenced in a study of blood T cell repertoires in COVID-19. Clones were sequenced by immunoSEQ multiplex PCR, and TCRdb holds only the in-frame ones, with some missing. The sample contains about 260,000 clones, 86% of which appear only once. Sequenced sample: PBMCs or T cells enriched from blood (not recorded which). These receptors all come from a woman aged 45-59 years who had recovered from COVID-19. Both conserved end residues are part of each CDR3. The order of the fields is V gene, J gene, clone size, D gene, CDR3 protein, CDR3 DNA. D genes are given only for firm matches. Expanded clones get a size class; other rows say once, few or many, or leave the size out.

>TRBV6-5|TRBJ1-5|.|.
CASIDGGISNQPQHF
TGTGCCAGCATCGACGGGGGAATTAGCAATCAGCCCCAGCATTTT
>TRBV7-3|TRBJ2-1|once|TRBD2
CASSLAGGGNEQFF
TGTGCCAGCAGCTTAGCGGGAGGTGGTAATGAGCAGTTCTTC
>TRBV3-1/TRBV3-2|TRBJ2-2|.|TRBD1
CASSPTDRGHTGELFF
TGTGCCAGCAGCCCGACAGACAGGGGGCACACCGGGGAGCTGTTTTTT
>TRBV24-1|TRBJ1-1|.|TRBD1
CATSDFTGDAFF
TGTGCCACCAGTGATTTTACAGGGGACGCTTTCTTT
>TRBV7-2|TRBJ1-5|.|.
CASSLWAESQPQHF
TGTGCCAGCAGCTTATGGGCAGAGAGTCAGCCCCAGCATTTT
>TRBV15|TRBJ2-5|.|TRBD1
CATSRVTGAQYF
TGTGCCACCAGCAGGGTCACAGGGGCCCAGTACTTC
>TRBV18|TRBJ1-1|.|TRBD1
CASSPGQGERTEAFF
TGTGCCAGCTCACCGGGACAGGGGGAAAGGACTGAAGCTTTCTTT
>TRBV7-3|TRBJ2-5|.|.
CASSLGGGLYETQYF
TGTGCCAGCAGCTTAGGAGGAGGTCTATACGAGACCCAGTACTTC
>TRBV24-1|TRBJ2-5|.|TRBD2
CATAHASGSETQYF
TGTGCCACCGCCCATGCTAGCGGGAGTGAGACCCAGTACTTC
>TRBV7-9|TRBJ2-1|.|TRBD1
CASSPGTGSSYNEQFF
TGTGCCAGCAGCCCCGGGACAGGAAGCTCCTACAATGAGCAGTTCTTC